The clone carrying this T cell receptor beta chain was detected many times. Its antigen is unknown. The data stem from a study of CD8 T cells in ankylosing spondylitis. Whole-study findings and limits: In peripheral blood, disease-linked CD8+ clones occurred at relatively low frequencies. There was reportedly significant enrichment of clones that were disease-linked in matched ankylosing spondylitis synovial fluid.

The CDR3 sequence is 12 residues long. Trimming removed 4 bases from V and 9 bases from J, with 11 bases in between. The germline V gene encodes CDR1 SGHDT and CDR2 YYEEEE. TCRdb reanalysed the 5' RACE reads using MiXCR and keeps one entry per CDR3 protein. Of some 150,000 distinct CDR3 sequences in the sample, 10% to 12% are singletons; the top ten hold roughly 4%. This clonotype was sampled from a female donor with ankylosing spondylitis or in good health (not recorded which). Sequencing was performed on blood, either unsorted or a sorted T cell fraction (not recorded which). The rearrangement joins TRBV5-6 to TRBJ2-1; D is unresolved. Written as DNA, the CDR3 is TGTGCCAGCAGCGCCTACGCTAGTGAGCAGTTCTTC. Translation gives CASSAYASEQFF.